This T cell receptor (beta chain) stems from a study of CD8 T cells in ankylosing spondylitis (dated by TCRdb to 2017 to 2019). A note on the overall study: The study set out to find disease-linked TCR variants by profiling T cell receptor beta repertoires in ankylosing spondylitis patients and healthy donors. Samples of peripheral blood were taken, and for ankylosing spondylitis patients, synovial fluid was collected as well. The full study cohort was made up of about 24 ankylosing spondylitis patients and around 100 healthy donors. Here is what the overall study found, with its caveats: Some motif variants were previously reported in synovial fluid and blood of reactive arthritis patients, suggesting common disease-initiation mechanisms. A CD8+ phenotype was shown by the disease-linked clones, which were found at relatively low frequencies in peripheral blood. The disease-linked clones were reported to be significantly enriched in matched synovial fluid samples from ankylosing spondylitis patients. Blood from ankylosing spondylitis patients appeared to be characterized by a TCR beta motif made up of seven or eight highly homologous amino acid variants.

A remark on this clonotype: The specificity of this receptor is unknown. Per-base qualities were not stored, and no clone one base away is much larger.

Between the V and J ends, shortened by 2 bases and 1 base respectively, the junction contains 15 bases. CDR1 MGHDK and CDR2 SYGVNS are derived from the germline V gene. The CDR3 goes from the cysteine to the phenylalanine over 17 residues. The kept DNA is CDR3 alone, 51 bases in frame from the first base. Sequencer: Illumina HiSeq 2500. Quantitative 5'-RACE with molecular barcodes was the method used to prepare the TCR beta libraries. On the study's bioinformatics: A new computational method based on a probabilistic model of VDJ rearrangement was used to identify disease-linked TCR variants. TCRdb trimmed the raw reads at Q25, called clones with MiXCR and kept productive beta chains. Rows matching on CDR3 protein sequence are summarized as one entry with the most common DNA and genes. What appears here as the V and J calls and clone size reflects TCRdb's work, not the paper's. Across this sample there are 40,000 or so distinct CDR3 sequences, with under 13% seen only once. The top ten clones comprise 16% of the sample.

The specimen sequenced was blood, either unsorted or a sorted T cell fraction (not recorded which). The chain employs TRBV25-1 and TRBJ2-1, with the D gene too uncertain to name. This sequence was found in a male donor with ankylosing spondylitis or in good health (not recorded which). The DNA sequence is TGTGCCAGCAGTGAAGCCCACGGCGGCGCGTCCTACAATGAGCAGTTCTTC. This is translated as CASSEAHGGASYNEQFF.